These 3 T cell receptor beta chains came from one sample sequenced in a study of T cells of healthy individuals. MiXCR, applied by TCRdb to the 5' RACE reads, yields one record per CDR3 protein. The table lists over 95,000 distinct CDR3 sequences, around 17% of them singletons. The receptors derive from a human donor in good health.

The chain recombines TRBV20-1 with TRBJ1-5, with D possibly TRBD1 on 6 matching bases. The CDR3 has 14 residues. CDR1 is DFQATT and CDR2 is SNEGSKA in the germline V gene (reference sequence). The V gene lost 1 base and the J gene lost 7 bases, with 14 bases spanning the gap. CDR3 residues: CSARAGGIGQPQHF. The CDR3, as DNA: TGCAGTGCTAGAGCGGGGGGCATCGGGCAGCCCCAGCATTTT.

The chain links TRBV29-1 to TRBJ1-5; D not resolved. Deletions cut 1 base from V and 5 bases from J, with 9 bases between. The germline V gene has CDR1 SQVTM and CDR2 ANQGSEA. This CDR3 contains 13 residues. CDR3 protein: CSVEVPGDQPQHF. In DNA, the CDR3 is TGCAGCGTTGAAGTTCCCGGCGATCAGCCCCAGCATTTT.

This clonotype has at least ten counts. This chain links TRBV27 with TRBJ2-7; perhaps D is TRBD1 or TRBD2 (5 bases each). This CDR3 is 14 amino acids long. V was pared by 3 bases and J by 7 bases, with 16 bases between. Per germline, CDR1 MNHEY and CDR2 SMNVEV (reference sequence). For the CDR3, the DNA is TGTGCCAGCAGTTTGATCAGAGGGGTGCGGGAGCAGTACTTC. Its protein product is CASSLIRGVREQYF.